Listed here is a single TCR beta chain. Antigen unknown. The junction departs from the called germline gene at one end, perhaps through a read error. The data were taken from a study of tumor-infiltrating lymphocytes in primary liver carcinoma. Across the whole study: Recorded tumor stage was T1-T3 N0M0, with diameters of about 4 to 10 cm. Each sample had roughly 3.65 to 7.5 million productive TCRbeta reads regardless of tissue type.

Reverse transcription of about 500 ng total RNA with a constant-region primer produced TCR beta cDNA. Researchers made the TCR beta libraries by running three nested multiplex PCR rounds with slightly modified ARM-PCR. Use of TRBV1-TRBV30 forward primers with a C-beta reverse primer characterized the first two PCR rounds, which lasted around 9 cycles each. TCRdb analysed the multiplex PCR reads with MiXCR anew, one entry per CDR3 protein. In the table there are around 54,000 distinct CDR3 sequences, around 79% of which are singletons. Germline V gives CDR1 MGHRA, CDR2 YSYEKL. The CDR3 loop spans 14 amino acids. Investigators took RNA and DNA out together from roughly 18-30 mg of unsorted bulk tissue. Surgical resection was used to treat these primary liver carcinoma patients. General study points: Compared with blood, tumor repertoires held significantly more in their top 250 clones.

The sequence was obtained from a middle-aged man with primary liver carcinoma and hepatitis B virus infection. The chain links TRBV4-1 to TRBJ2-7; D assignment may be TRBD1 or TRBD2 (5 bases each). The sequencing sample was made of liver tumor tissue from sampling region 2. Regarding subset: tumor region T2, inferior pole. The CDR3 DNA reads TGCGCCAGCAGCCTCTACGGACGGGGCCACGAGCAGTATTTC. This translates into CASSLYGRGHEQYF.